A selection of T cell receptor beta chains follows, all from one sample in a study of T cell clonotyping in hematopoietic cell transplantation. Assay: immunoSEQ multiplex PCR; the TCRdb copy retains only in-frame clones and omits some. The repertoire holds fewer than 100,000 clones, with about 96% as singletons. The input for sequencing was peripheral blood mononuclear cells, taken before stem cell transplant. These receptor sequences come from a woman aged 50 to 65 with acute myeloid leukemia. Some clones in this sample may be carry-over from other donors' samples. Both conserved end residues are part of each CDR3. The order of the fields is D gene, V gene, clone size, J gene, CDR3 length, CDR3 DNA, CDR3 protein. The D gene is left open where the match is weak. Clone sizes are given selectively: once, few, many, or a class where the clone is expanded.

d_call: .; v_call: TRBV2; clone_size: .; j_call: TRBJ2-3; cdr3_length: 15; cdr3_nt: TGTGCCAGCAGTGAAGGGTGGGGGCAGGGAGATACGCAGTATTTT; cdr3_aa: CASSEGWGQGDTQYF
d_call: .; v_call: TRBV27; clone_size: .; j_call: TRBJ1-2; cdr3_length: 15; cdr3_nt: TGTGCCTTGACCTTGGACGCAGGGCCCACGAAGGGCTACACCTTC; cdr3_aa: CALTLDAGPTKGYTF
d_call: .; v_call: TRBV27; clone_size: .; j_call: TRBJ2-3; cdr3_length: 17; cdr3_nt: TGTGCCAGCATGGTCCTCCCGCGACAGACGGACAGCGATACGCAGTATTTT; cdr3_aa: CASMVLPRQTDSDTQYF
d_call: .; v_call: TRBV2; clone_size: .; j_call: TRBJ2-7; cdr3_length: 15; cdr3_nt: TGTGCCAGCACCCCAGGGGGGGGGTCCCCCACCGGGCAGTACTTC; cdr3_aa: CASTPGGGSPTGQYF
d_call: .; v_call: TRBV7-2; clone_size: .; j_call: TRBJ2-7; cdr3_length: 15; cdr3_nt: TGTGCCAGCAGCTTATCTGCTCCACCCACCTACGAGCAGTACTTC; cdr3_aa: CASSLSAPPTYEQYF
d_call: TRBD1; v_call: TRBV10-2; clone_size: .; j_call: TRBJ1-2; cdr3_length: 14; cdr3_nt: TGCGCCAGCAGTGAGCTAGGACAGGAAATGTCCTACACCTTC; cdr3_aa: CASSELGQEMSYTF
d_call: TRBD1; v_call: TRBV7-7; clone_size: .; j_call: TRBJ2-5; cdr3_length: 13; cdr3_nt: TGTGCTAGCAGCGCGGACAGGTCAGAGACCCAGTACTTC; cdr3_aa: CASSADRSETQYF
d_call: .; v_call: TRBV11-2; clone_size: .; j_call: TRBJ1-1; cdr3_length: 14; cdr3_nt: TGTGCCAGCAGCCTCGGACGGGCGAACACTGAAGCTTTCTTT; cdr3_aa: CASSLGRANTEAFF
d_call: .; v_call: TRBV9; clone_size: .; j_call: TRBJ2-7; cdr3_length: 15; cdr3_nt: TGTGCCAGCAGCGTAGATTCAGGGATTTCCTACGAGCAGTACTTC; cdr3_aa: CASSVDSGISYEQYF
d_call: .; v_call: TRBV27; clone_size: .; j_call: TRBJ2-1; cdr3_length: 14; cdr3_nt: TGTGCCAGCAGCCGCGGAACTAGCTTCAATGAGCAGTTCTTC; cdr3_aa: CASSRGTSFNEQFF
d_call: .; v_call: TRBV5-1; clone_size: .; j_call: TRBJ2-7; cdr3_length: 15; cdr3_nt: TGCGCCAGCAGCTTGTCATGGGACTTCACCTACGAGCAGTACTTC; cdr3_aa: CASSLSWDFTYEQYF
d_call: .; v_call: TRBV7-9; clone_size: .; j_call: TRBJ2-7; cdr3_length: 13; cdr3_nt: TGTGCCAGCAGCTTTGGGTCTAGCTGGGAGCAGTACTTC; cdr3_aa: CASSFGSSWEQYF
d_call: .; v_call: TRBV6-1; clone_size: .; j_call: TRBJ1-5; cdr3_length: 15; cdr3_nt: TGTGCCAGCAGGGGGGACCGTTCTAAAAATCAGCCCCAGCATTTT; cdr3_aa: CASRGDRSKNQPQHF
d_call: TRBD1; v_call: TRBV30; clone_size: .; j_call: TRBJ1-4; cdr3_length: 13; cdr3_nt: TGTGCCTGGACGACAGGGACGCATGAAAAACTGTTTTTT; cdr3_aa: CAWTTGTHEKLFF
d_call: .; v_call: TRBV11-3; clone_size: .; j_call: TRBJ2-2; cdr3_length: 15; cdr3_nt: TGTGCCAGCAGTTTAGGGCAGGGGAGCACCGGGGAGCTGTTTTTT; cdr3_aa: CASSLGQGSTGELFF
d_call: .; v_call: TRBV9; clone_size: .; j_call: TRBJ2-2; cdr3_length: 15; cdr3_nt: TGTGCCAGCAGCTCGAAGTCGGGGAGCACCGGGGAGCTGTTTTTT; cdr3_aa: CASSSKSGSTGELFF
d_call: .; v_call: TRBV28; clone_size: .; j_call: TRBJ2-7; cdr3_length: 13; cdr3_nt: TGTGCCAGCAGATCACAGCTTTCCTACGAGCAGTACTTC; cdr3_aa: CASRSQLSYEQYF
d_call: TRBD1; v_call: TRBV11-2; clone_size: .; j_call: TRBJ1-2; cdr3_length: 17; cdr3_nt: TGTGCCAGCAGCCCGTGGACAGGGGGGGAGGCTAGCTATGGCTACACCTTC; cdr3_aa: CASSPWTGGEASYGYTF
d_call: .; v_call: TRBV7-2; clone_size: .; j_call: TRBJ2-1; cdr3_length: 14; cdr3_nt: TGTGCCAGCAGCTTCGAGCAGGGGATAGGTGAGCAGTTCTTC; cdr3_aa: CASSFEQGIGEQFF
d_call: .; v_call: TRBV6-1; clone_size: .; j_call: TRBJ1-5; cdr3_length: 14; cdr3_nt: TGTGCCAGCAGTGAATTTGGTACAGTTCAGCCCCAGCATTTT; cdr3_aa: CASSEFGTVQPQHF
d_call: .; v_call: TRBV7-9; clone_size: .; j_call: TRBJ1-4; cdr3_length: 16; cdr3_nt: TGTGCCAGCAGCTTCGGATTGTGGGAGATTAATGAAAAACTGTTTTTT; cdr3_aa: CASSFGLWEINEKLFF
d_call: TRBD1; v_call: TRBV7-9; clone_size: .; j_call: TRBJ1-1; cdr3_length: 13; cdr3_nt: TGTGCCAGCAGCTTAACAGGGGTAATGGGGGCTTTCTTT; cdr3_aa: CASSLTGVMGAFF
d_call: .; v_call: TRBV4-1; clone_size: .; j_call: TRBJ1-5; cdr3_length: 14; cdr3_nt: TGCGCCAGCAGCCGAGGACCGATCAATCAGCCCCAGCATTTT; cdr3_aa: CASSRGPINQPQHF
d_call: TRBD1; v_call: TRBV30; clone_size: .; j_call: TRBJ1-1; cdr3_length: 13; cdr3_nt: TGTGCCTGGAGGGACGACAGGGACACTGAAGCTTTCTTT; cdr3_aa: CAWRDDRDTEAFF
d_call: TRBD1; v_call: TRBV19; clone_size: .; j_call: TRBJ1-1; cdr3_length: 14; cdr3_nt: TGTGCCAGTAGGCTACAGGGGATGAACACTGAAGCTTTCTTT; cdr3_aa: CASRLQGMNTEAFF
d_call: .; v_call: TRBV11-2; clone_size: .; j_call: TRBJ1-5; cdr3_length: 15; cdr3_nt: TGTGCCAGCAGCTTAGACCACGGAGTCAATCAGCCCCAGCATTTT; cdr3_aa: CASSLDHGVNQPQHF
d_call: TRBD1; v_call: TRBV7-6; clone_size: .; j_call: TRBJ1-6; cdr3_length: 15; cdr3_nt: TGTGCCAGCAGCTCCTGGGACAGTTTGGATTCACCCCTCCACTTT; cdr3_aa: CASSSWDSLDSPLHF
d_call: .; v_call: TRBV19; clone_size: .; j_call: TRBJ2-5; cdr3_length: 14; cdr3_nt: TGTGCCAGTAGTATCGGGCAGGGGCAAGAGACCCAGTACTTC; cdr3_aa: CASSIGQGQETQYF
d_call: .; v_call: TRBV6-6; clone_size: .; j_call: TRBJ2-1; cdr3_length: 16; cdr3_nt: TGTGCCAGCACTCAGACGGGCTCTAGCTCCTACAATGAGCAGTTCTTC; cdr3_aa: CASTQTGSSSYNEQFF
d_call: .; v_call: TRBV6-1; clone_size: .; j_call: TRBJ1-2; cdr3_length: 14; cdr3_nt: TGTGCCAGCAGTGAACTGTTTTTAGGTACTGGCTACACCTTC; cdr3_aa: CASSELFLGTGYTF
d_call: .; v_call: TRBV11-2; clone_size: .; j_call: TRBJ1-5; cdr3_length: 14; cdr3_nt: TGTGCCAGCAGCTTAGAACCCCTCAATCAGCCCCAGCATTTT; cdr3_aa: CASSLEPLNQPQHF
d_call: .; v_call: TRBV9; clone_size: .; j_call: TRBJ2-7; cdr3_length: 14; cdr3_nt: TGTGCCAGCAGCGTAGAGGCCACCAGATACGAGCAGTACTTC; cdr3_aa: CASSVEATRYEQYF
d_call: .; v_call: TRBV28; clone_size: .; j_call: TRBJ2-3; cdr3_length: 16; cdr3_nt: TGTGCCAGCAGTTTTAGAACAGGTCGGGGTGGAAATACGCAGTATTTT; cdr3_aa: CASSFRTGRGGNTQYF
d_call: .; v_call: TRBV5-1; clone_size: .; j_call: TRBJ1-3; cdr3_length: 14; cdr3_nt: TGCGCCAGCAGCTTTGAAGGATCAGGAAACACCATATATTTT; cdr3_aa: CASSFEGSGNTIYF
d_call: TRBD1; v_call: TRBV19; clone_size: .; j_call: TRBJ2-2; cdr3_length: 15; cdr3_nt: TGTGCCAGTATTGTTACAGGGGGAGACACCGGGGAGCTGTTTTTT; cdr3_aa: CASIVTGGDTGELFF
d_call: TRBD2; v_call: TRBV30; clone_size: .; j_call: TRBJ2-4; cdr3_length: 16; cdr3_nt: TGTGCCTGGAGTCCCCGGACTAGCGGGGGGGGAAACATTCAGTACTTC; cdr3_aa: CAWSPRTSGGGNIQYF
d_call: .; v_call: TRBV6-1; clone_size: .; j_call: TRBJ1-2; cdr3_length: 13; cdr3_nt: TGTGCCAGCAGCCCTCGGGGGAGCTATGGCTACACCTTC; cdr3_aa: CASSPRGSYGYTF
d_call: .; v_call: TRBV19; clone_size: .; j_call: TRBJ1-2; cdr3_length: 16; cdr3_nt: TGTGCCAGTAGTATAGAGGTTTGGGGCGGGGAATTTGGCTACACCTTC; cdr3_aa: CASSIEVWGGEFGYTF
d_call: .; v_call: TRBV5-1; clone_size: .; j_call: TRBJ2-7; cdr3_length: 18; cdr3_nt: TGCGCCAGCAGCACCAGAAGGAACGGCTGGCGAGACTCCTACGAGCAGTACTTC; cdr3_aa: CASSTRRNGWRDSYEQYF
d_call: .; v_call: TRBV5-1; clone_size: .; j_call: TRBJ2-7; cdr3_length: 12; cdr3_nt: TGCGCCAGCAGTTTGGACTTCTACGAGCAGTACTTC; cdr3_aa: CASSLDFYEQYF
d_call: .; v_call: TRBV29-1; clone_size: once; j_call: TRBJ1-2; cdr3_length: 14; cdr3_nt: TGCAGCGTTAGGGTCCGGACAGTAACTTATGGCTACACCTTC; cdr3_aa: CSVRVRTVTYGYTF
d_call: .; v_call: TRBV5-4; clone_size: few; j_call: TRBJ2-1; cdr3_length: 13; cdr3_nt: TGTGCCAGCAGCTTGGTGGTGAACAATGAGCAGTTCTTC; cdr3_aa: CASSLVVNNEQFF
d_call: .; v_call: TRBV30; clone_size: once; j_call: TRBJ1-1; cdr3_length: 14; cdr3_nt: TGTGCCTGGAGGACCTTTTGGGGGAACACTGAAGCTTTCTTT; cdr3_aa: CAWRTFWGNTEAFF
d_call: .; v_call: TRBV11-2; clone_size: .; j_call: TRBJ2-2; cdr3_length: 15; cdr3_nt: TGTGCCAGCAGCTTAGCTGGGGCGAACACCGGGGAGCTGTTTTTT; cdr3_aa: CASSLAGANTGELFF
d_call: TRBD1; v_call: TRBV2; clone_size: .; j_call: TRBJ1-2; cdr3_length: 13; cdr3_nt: TGTGCCAGCAGTCGACAGGGGGTTGATGGCTACACCTTC; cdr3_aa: CASSRQGVDGYTF
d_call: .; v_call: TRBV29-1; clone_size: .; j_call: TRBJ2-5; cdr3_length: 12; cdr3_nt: TGCAGCGTTGGGGCAGGGCCAGAGACCCAGTACTTC; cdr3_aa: CSVGAGPETQYF
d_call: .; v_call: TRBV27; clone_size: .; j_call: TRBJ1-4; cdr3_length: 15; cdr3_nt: TGTGCCAGCAGTTTTCGCCGCCAGGCCAATGAAAAACTGTTTTTT; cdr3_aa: CASSFRRQANEKLFF
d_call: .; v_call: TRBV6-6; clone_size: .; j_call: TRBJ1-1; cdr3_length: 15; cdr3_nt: TGTGCCAGCAGCAAAGGGACGGAGGCTAACGCTGAAGCTTTCTTT; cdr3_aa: CASSKGTEANAEAFF
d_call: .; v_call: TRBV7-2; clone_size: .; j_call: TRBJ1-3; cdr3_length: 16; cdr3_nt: TGTGCCAGCAGCTTAAGAGGGACGGGCTCTGGAAACACCATATATTTT; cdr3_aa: CASSLRGTGSGNTIYF
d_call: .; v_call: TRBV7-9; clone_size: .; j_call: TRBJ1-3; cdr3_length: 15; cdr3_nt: TGTGCCAGCAGCTTACTCGGTAATCAGGGCGGCCCTCTATATTTT; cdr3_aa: CASSLLGNQGGPLYF
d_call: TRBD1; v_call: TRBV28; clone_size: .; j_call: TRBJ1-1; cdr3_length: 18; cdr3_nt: TGTGCCAGCAGACAGGTTTGGGACAGAGACTTAATGAACACTGAAGCTTTCTTT; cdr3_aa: CASRQVWDRDLMNTEAFF
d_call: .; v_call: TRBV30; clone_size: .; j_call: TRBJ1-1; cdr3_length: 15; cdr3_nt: TGTGCCTCCTCCCCGCTGACCGGGGGGCGAGCTGAAGCTTTCTTT; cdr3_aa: CASSPLTGGRAEAFF
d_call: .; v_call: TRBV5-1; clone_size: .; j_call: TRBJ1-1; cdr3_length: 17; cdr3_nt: TGCGCCAGCAGCTTGGTGGTGGGTCTGACTATGAACACTGAAGCTTTCTTT; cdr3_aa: CASSLVVGLTMNTEAFF
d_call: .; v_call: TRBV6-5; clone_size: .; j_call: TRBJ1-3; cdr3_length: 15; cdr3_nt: TGTGCCAGCAGTTACGAGGGGAGTTCTGGAAACACCATATATTTT; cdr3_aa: CASSYEGSSGNTIYF